Presented here are 18 T cell receptor beta chains from one specimen sequenced in a study of early T cells in non-severe SARS-CoV-2 infection (dated by TCRdb to the early 2020s). Library preparation was by 5' RACE. Sequenced on a NextSeq 500. TCRdb's own reprocessing of the public reads used fastp at Q25 and MiXCR and kept productive beta chains. When rows share a CDR3 protein, they turn into one entry using the most common DNA and genes. The sample table lists about 47,000 distinct CDR3 sequences, approximately 11% of them with a count of one. Clones ranked in the top ten supply under 15% of the sample. Material: whole blood. The receptors here all came from an adult who was a healthcare worker with PCR-confirmed SARS-CoV-2 infection or an uninfected control (not recorded which).

The sample holds many counts of this clonotype. The rearrangement uses TRBV6-6 and TRBJ1-5; no clear D. V was cut by 2 bases and J by 4 bases, with 9 bases left in between. The CDR3 contains 14 residues. CDR1 MNHNY and CDR2 SVGAGI come from the germline V gene (reference sequence). The CDR3 spells CASSYAGKNQPQHF. Written as DNA, the CDR3 is TGTGCCAGCAGTTACGCGGGGAAGAATCAGCCCCAGCATTTT.

This clonotype was detected ten times or more. The gene calls are TRBV7-8 and TRBJ2-3; a weak D match, TRBD2 (6 bases). V shed 1 base and J shed 2 bases, with 16 bases lying between them. Germline CDR1 is SGHVS and CDR2 is FQNEAQ. This CDR3 comprises 17 residues. CDR3 sequence reads: CASSLGVGAGLTDTQYF. The CDR3 DNA reads as TGTGCCAGCAGCTTAGGAGTCGGAGCGGGCCTCACAGATACGCAGTATTTT.

This chain links TRBV2 with TRBJ1-2, with 7 positions matching TRBD1. J gave up 3 bases and V 6 bases, and 7 bases lay outside the gene matches. The germline gives CDR1 SNHLY, CDR2 FYNNEI. This CDR3 region has 14 residues. The CDR3 region has the DNA TGTGCCAGCAGCCCGGGACAGCACGACTATGGCTACACCTTC. Residues: CASSPGQHDYGYTF.

This clonotype has ten or more counts. The chain couples TRBV3-1 to TRBJ2-3, with D unresolved. Germline V gene lookup returns CDR1 LGHDT and CDR2 YNNKEL (reference sequence). This CDR3 is 15 amino acids long. The V end lost 1 base, the J end lost 4 bases, and 12 bases lay between the germline ends. As DNA, the CDR3 is TGTGCCAGCAGCCAAGGCGTTAGTCTTGCAGATACGCAGTATTTT. It encodes CASSQGVSLADTQYF.

This clonotype occurred a few times. The CDR3 protein is CASRLEVYSSYNSPLHF. CDR3 DNA sequence: TGTGCAAGTCGCTTAGAAGTTTACAGCTCCTATAATTCACCCCTCCACTTT. The V call is TRBV12-2, the J call TRBJ1-6. TRBV12-2 corresponds to a pseudogene. This CDR3 has 17 amino acids.

The chain carries TRBV6-2 or TRBV6-3 and TRBJ2-3; D remains ambiguous. The CDR3 runs 13 residues. V gave up 0 bases and J gave up 8 bases, with 9 bases separating them. Germline CDR1 is MNHEY and CDR2 is SVGEGT. The DNA for the CDR3 is TGTGCCAGCAGTTACTCGTATCTGGGTACGCAGTATTTT. Amino acid sequence: CASSYSYLGTQYF.

This clonotype was recorded at least ten times. The rearrangement joins TRBV10-2 to TRBJ2-7, with D uncertain. There are 16 residues in the CDR3. The germline V gene has CDR1 WSHSY and CDR2 SAAADI. V dropped 1 base and J dropped 5 bases, with 18 bases sitting between them. The chain's CDR3 is CASSEYTFRQNNEQYF. The CDR3 DNA follows: TGCGCCAGCAGTGAGTATACTTTCCGGCAAAATAACGAGCAGTACTTC.

Turning to this clonotype: A much larger clone differs from this one at a single base, so this may be a read error. This chain joins TRBV5-1 and TRBJ2-3; D tentatively reads TRBD1 or TRBD2 (5 bases each). This CDR3 has 14 amino acids. CDR1 is SGHRS and CDR2 is YFSETQ in the germline V gene. The CDR3 nucleotides are TGCACCAGCAGCTTGGGGACGAGCACAGATACGCAGTATTTT. This sequence encodes CTSSLGTSTDTQYF.

Many counts were recorded for this clonotype. The chain combines TRBV20-1 with TRBJ2-6, with D unclear. From germline, CDR1 is DFQATT and CDR2 SNEGSKA (reference sequence). There are 15 residues in the CDR3. V gave up 5 bases and J gave up 0 bases, with 11 bases separating them. Here the CDR3 DNA reads TGCAGTGCTTCCTCTCGACTCTCTGGGGCCAACGTCCTGACTTTC. It translates to CSASSRLSGANVLTF.

This clonotype was seen repeatedly, ten times or more. The V and J genes are TRBV5-4 and TRBJ2-1; unclear D gene. Trimming cost V 4 bases and J 9 bases, with 11 bases left between them. Per the germline V gene, CDR1 is SGHNT and CDR2 is YYREEE (reference sequence). The CDR3 runs 12 residues. Here the CDR3 DNA reads TGTGCCAGCAGCCGTGCAGTTGGTGAGCAGTTCTTC. This codes for CASSRAVGEQFF.

This sequence joins TRBV3-2 and TRBJ2-3; the DNA was not compared with TRBD1, the D call given in the table. TRBV3-2 is a recognized pseudogene. The CDR3 totals 15 residues. The CDR3 reads CASSHAGGRGDTQYF. In DNA form, the CDR3 reads TGTGCCAGCAGCCATGCGGGGGGTAGGGGAGATACGCAGTATTTT.

The sample holds many counts of this clonotype. V gene TRBV25-1 combines with J gene TRBJ2-5, with 9 nucleotides matching TRBD1. The V gene's germline CDR1 is MGHDK and CDR2 SYGVNS. V lost 4 bases, J lost 6 bases, and 6 bases stayed unmatched. This CDR3 has 14 residues. The CDR3: CASSATGGWKTQYF. Written as DNA, the CDR3 is TGTGCCAGCAGTGCTACAGGGGGCTGGAAGACCCAGTACTTC.

This clonotype was counted only a few times. The chain carries TRBV7-9 and TRBJ2-1; D is unresolved. V lost 1 base and J lost 3, with 4 bases in between. Germline loops: CDR1 SEHNR, CDR2 FQNEAQ (reference sequence). This CDR3 is built from 13 residues. The CDR3 reads CASSLGHYNEQFF. The CDR3 DNA follows: TGTGCCAGCAGCTTAGGACACTACAATGAGCAGTTCTTC.

This clonotype was picked up many times. The chain combines TRBV5-8 with TRBJ1-2, with D perhaps matching TRBD1 (6 bases). V was cut by 4 bases and J by 4 bases, with 14 bases left in between. The germline CDR1 and CDR2 sequences are SGHTS and YDEGEE. The CDR3 extends over 14 amino acids. In DNA, the CDR3 is TGTGCCAGCAGCAGACTGACAGGTTCCTATGGCTACACCTTC. This sequence encodes CASSRLTGSYGYTF.

The chain links TRBV6-2 or TRBV6-3 to TRBJ1-1; D uncertain. V dropped 8 bases and J dropped 5 bases, with 15 bases sitting between them. The length of the CDR3 is 13 residues. Germline CDR1 MNHEY, CDR2 SVGEGT. This CDR3 reads CASCHLPGTEAFF. The CDR3 DNA is TGTGCCAGCTGTCACCTCCCTGGGACTGAAGCTTTCTTT.

Many counts were recorded for this clonotype. The chain recombines TRBV7-9 with TRBJ2-3; possibly TRBD2 for D (5 bases). CDR3 length equals 12 residues. The V end was cut by 6 bases, the J end by 9 bases, with 13 bases between. CDR1 is SEHNR and CDR2 is FQNEAQ in the germline V gene (reference sequence). The CDR3: CASSLTSDTQYF. CDR3 DNA: TGTGCCAGCAGTTTAACTAGTGACACGCAGTATTTT.

This clonotype appeared many times. The rearrangement uses TRBV24-1 and TRBJ2-1; D uncertain. CDR1 is KGHDR, CDR2 SFDVKD, per germline. V was clipped by 0 bases and J by 7 bases, with 6 bases between them. This CDR3 has 13 amino acids. The CDR3 DNA follows: TGTGCCACCAGTGATTTGGATAGGAATGAGCAGTTCTTC. The encoded protein is CATSDLDRNEQFF.

This clonotype was recorded many times. The rearrangement links TRBV5-4 to TRBJ1-1; no reliable D call. The V and J ends lost 4 bases and 6 bases respectively, with 10 bases between them. This CDR3 comprises 12 residues. CDR1 is SGHNT, CDR2 YYREEE, per germline (reference sequence). The CDR3 region is CASSGDWAEAFF. For the CDR3, the DNA is TGTGCCAGCAGCGGAGACTGGGCTGAAGCTTTCTTT.